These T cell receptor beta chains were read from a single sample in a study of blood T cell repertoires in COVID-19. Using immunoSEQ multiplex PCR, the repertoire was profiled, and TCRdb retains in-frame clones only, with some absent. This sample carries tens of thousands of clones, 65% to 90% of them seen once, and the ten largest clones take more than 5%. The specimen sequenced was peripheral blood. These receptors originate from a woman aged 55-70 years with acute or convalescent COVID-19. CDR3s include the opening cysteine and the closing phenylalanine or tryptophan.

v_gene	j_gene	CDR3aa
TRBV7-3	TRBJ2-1	CASSSRTGGWDEQFF
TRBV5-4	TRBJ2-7	CASSSNYYEQYF
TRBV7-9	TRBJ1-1	CASSLGGGKNTEAFF
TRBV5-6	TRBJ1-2	CASSPGGANYGYTF
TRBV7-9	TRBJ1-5	CASSPPGGMGNQPQHF
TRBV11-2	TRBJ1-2	CASSSDIYYGYTF
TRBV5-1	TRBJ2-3	CASSRSGLLDTQYF
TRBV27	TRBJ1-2	CASSFGGMGGYTF
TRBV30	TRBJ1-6	CAWSGGTNSPLHF
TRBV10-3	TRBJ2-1	CAITPGVTYNEQFF
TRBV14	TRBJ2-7	CASSHLPSGEQYF
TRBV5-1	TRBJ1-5	CASRSGVGQPQHF
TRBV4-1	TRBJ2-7	CASSQDPGTGGVSYEQYF
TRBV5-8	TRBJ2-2	CASGRRGGATGELFF
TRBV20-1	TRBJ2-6	CSASQGSTGANVLTF
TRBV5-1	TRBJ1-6	CASSLRSANSPLHF
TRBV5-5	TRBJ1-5	CASSLYSSNQPQHF
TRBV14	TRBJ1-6	CASSRGGGVNSPLHF
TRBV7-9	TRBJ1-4	CASTGPRDRVPNTNEKLFF
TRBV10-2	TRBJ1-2	CASSEQGKGYGYTF
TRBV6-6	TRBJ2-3	CASSQGQGGTDTQYF
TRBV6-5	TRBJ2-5	CASSNQWGREETQYF
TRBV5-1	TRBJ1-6	CASSSTGFNSPLHF
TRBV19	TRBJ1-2	CASSTPRDRRLYGYTF
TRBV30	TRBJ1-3	CAWGKTGSGNTIYF
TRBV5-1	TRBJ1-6	CASSLGPQGSPLHF
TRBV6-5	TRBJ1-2	CASRKDSYGYTF
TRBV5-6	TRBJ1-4	CASSLWTGNGKLFF
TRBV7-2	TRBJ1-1	CASSPRGQTYTEAFF
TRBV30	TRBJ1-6	CAWSVEAGLRNSPLHF
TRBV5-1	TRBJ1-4	CASSLGQGAFDEKLFF
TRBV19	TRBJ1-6	CASSIYPRGTGSSYNSPLHF
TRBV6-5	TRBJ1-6	CASSYRRGRNSPLHF
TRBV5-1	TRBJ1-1	CASSRTPNQNTEAFF
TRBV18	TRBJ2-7	CASSPRGGSYEQYF
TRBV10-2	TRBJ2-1	CASSDGRTGYNEQFF
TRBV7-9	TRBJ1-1	CASSLDWGQGPNTEAFF
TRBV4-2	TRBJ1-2	CASSQGSGVGGYTF
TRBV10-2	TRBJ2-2	CASSERGTGGTGELFF
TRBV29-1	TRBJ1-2	CSVDGSGGYGYTF
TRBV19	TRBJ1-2	CASSILDSNYGYTF
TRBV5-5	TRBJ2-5	CASSPGTSGGRETQYF
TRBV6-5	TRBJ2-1	CASGFVGADNEQFF
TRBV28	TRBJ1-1	CASRGGQGVTEAFF
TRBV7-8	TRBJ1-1	CASSLRYEQLNTEAFF
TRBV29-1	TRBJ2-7	CSVEDPRGTLKQYF
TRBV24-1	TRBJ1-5	CATNQGASEPQHF
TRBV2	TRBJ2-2	CASSPSTVGGELFF
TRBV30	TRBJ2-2	CACSFGRVAAGELFF
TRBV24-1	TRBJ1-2	CATSVGQGDGYTF
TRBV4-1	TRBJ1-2	CASSPTADRYGYTF